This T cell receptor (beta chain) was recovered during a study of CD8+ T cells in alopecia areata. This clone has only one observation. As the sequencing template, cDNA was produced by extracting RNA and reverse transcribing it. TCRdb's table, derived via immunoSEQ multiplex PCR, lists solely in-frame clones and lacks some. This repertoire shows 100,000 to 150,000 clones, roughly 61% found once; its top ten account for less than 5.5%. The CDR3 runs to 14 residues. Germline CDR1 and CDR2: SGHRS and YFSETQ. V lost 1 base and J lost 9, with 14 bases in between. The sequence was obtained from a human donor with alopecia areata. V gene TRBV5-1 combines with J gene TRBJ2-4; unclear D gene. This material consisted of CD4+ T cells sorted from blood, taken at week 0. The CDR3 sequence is CASSLSGLGSIQYF. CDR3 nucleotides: TGCGCCAGCAGCTTGTCAGGCCTTGGAAGCATTCAGTACTTC.